The clone carrying this T cell receptor (beta chain) was seen only a few times. Its antigen remains unidentified. Whenever a sample was processed, at least 6 million PBMCs were isolated. These data originate in a study of blood T cells in healthy people across ages. Study-wide points: Greater diversity and more naive CD4+ cells were seen in long-lived donors than in aged donors.

The second PCR ran roughly 7 to 12 cycles with a sample-barcoded 5' primer and J-beta primers. TCRdb re-analysed the 5' RACE reads in MiXCR, keeping a single row per CDR3 protein. The repertoire holds approximately 820,000 distinct CDR3 sequences, with approximately 44% as singletons. What was sequenced was blood. This TCR derives from a man aged 55 to 70 in good health.

CDR3 sequence reads: CASSQEKGNTEAFF. The CDR3 DNA follows: TGCGCCAGCAGCCAAGAGAAGGGGAACACTGAAGCTTTCTTT. The J gene is TRBJ1-1, the V gene TRBV4-3; unclear D gene. V shed 0 bases and J shed 1 base, with 6 bases lying between them. This CDR3 has 14 residues. Germline CDR1 LGHNA, CDR2 YSLEER.